These 15 T cell receptor beta chains were all obtained from the same sample, sequenced in a study of response to subunit inactivated influenza vaccine. TCRdb processed the RT-PCR reads anew with MiXCR; each CDR3 protein has one entry. The sample has over 400,000 distinct CDR3 sequences, roughly 9.7% seen once. The sequencing here drew on PBMCs from blood, taken 40 to 50 days after vaccination. All receptors come from a man between 50 and 59 years old who received an inactivated influenza vaccine.

In its sample, this clonotype was seen a few times. This chain joins TRBV5-6 and TRBJ1-2; 7 bases line up with TRBD1. V was pared by 4 bases and J by 2 bases, with 5 bases of the junction left unmatched. From germline, CDR1 is SGHDT and CDR2 YYEEEE. The CDR3 contains 14 residues. Here the CDR3 reads CASSAGGRNYGYTF. The CDR3, as DNA: TGTGCCAGCAGCGCAGGGGGGCGGAACTATGGCTACACCTTC.

This clonotype was seen only a few times. The chain recombines TRBV20-1 with TRBJ2-1, with D perhaps being TRBD1 or TRBD2 (5 bases each). With 1 base removed from V and 5 bases from J, the gap between germline ends came to 9 bases. The CDR3 covers 13 residues. Per germline, CDR1 DFQATT and CDR2 SNEGSKA (reference sequence). The CDR3, as DNA: TGCAGTGCTAGAGGGGGACGGGACAATGAGCAGTTCTTC. This encodes CSARGGRDNEQFF.

This chain connects TRBV7-8 to TRBJ2-7; the match to TRBD1 covers 9 bases. Trimming at V came to 1 base and at J to 5 bases, leaving 3 bases not matched to a gene. The CDR3 has 14 amino acids. Germline CDR1 is SGHVS and CDR2 is FQNEAQ. CDR3 protein: CASSLGDRAHEQYF. In nucleotides, the CDR3 is TGTGCCAGCAGCTTAGGGGACAGGGCCCACGAGCAGTACTTC. Supplemented by reference TRBV7-8 and TRBJ2-7, the full variable domain reads GAGVSQSPRYKVAKRGQDVALRCDPISGHVSLFWYQQALGQGPEFLTYFQNEAQLDKSGLPSDRFFAERPEGSVSTLKIQRTQQEDSAVYLCASSLGDRAHEQYFGPGTRLTVT.

A few counts support this clonotype. The rearrangement links TRBV7-2 to TRBJ2-3, with 9 bases lining up with TRBD2. The CDR3 is 16 residues long. The germline V gene has CDR1 SGHTA and CDR2 FQGNSA. V shed 7 bases and J 6 bases; nucleotides not matched to a gene: 14. CDR3 DNA sequence: TGTGCCAGCAACCGAGGGACTAGCTCCTCGCGGGATACGCAGTATTTT. Its protein product is CASNRGTSSSRDTQYF. Together with reference TRBV7-2 and TRBJ2-3, the CDR3 gives the full variable domain: GAGVSQSPSNKVTEKGKDVELRCDPISGHTALYWYRQSLGQGLEFLIYFQGNSAPDKSGLPSDRFSAERTGGSVSTLTIQRTQQEDSAVYLCASNRGTSSSRDTQYFGPGTRLTVL.

This sequence joins TRBV3-1 and TRBJ2-5; D uncertain. V dropped 3 bases and J dropped 1 base, with 12 bases sitting between them. Germline assignment: CDR1 LGHDT and CDR2 YNNKEL (reference sequence). This CDR3 contains 15 residues. The CDR3 DNA sequence: TGTGCCAGCAGCCAGATAAGACTGGGCCAAGAGACCCAGTACTTC. It specifies CASSQIRLGQETQYF.

This clonotype appeared a few times. The chain uses TRBV5-1 and TRBJ2-1; D may be TRBD2 (6 bases). The germline V gene encodes CDR1 SGHRS and CDR2 YFSETQ. CDR3 length: 14 residues. With 7 bases removed from V and 3 bases from J, the gap between germline ends came to 14 bases. CDR3 loop: CASGEHGSYNEQFF. CDR3 DNA: TGCGCCAGCGGGGAACACGGGAGCTACAATGAGCAGTTCTTC. Combining the CDR3 with reference TRBV5-1 and TRBJ2-1 gives the whole variable domain KAGVTQTPRYLIKTRGQQVTLSCSPISGHRSVSWYQQTPGQGLQFLFEYFSETQRNKGNFPGRFSGRQFSNSRSEMNVSTLELGDSALYLCASGEHGSYNEQFFGPGTRLTVL.

This clonotype was counted many times. The chain is built from TRBV28 and TRBJ2-2, with a possible D match to TRBD2 (5 bases). This CDR3 is 16 amino acids long. Germline CDR1 and CDR2: MDHEN and SYDVKM. Deletions cut 10 bases from V and 4 bases from J, with 22 bases between. CDR3 sequence (DNA): TGTGCCACCGGACGAACCGGACTCGAGGGCACCGGGGAGCTGTTTTTT. Amino acids: CATGRTGLEGTGELFF.

Note on this clonotype: Just one base apart from a much larger clone, this may be a read error. The chain combines TRBV7-8 with TRBJ2-3; 14 bases are shared with TRBD2. In germline, CDR1 is SGHVS, CDR2 FQNEAQ. CDR3 length: 18 residues. The trim removed 5 bases at V and 5 bases at J, leaving 12 bases unmatched. The CDR3 protein is CASSRYRFGLAGGDTQYF. DNA of the CDR3: TGTGCCAGCAGCCGATACCGTTTCGGACTAGCGGGGGGAGATACGCAGTATTTT.

This clonotype was seen only a few times. J is TRBJ2-5 and V is TRBV28; 7 positions match TRBD2. This CDR3 is 15 amino acids long. CDR1 and CDR2 (germline): MDHEN, SYDVKM. Trimming took 6 bases from V and 1 from J; bases not matched to a gene: 8. As DNA, the CDR3 is TGTGCCAGCAGCCCCTCCGGCGGGGGCCAAGAGACCCAGTACTTC. Translation: CASSPSGGGQETQYF.

This clonotype was observed many times. This chain uses TRBV29-1 with TRBJ2-1; possible D gene TRBD2, 6 bases. This CDR3 is 13 amino acids long. V lost 7 bases and J lost 5, with 15 bases in between. Germline CDR1 SQVTM, CDR2 ANQGSEA. CDR3 loop: CSGGGVMNNEQFF. CDR3 coding DNA: TGCAGCGGTGGAGGGGTAATGAACAATGAGCAGTTCTTC.

The sample holds a few counts of this clonotype. J is TRBJ1-2 and V is TRBV10-3; a weak D match, TRBD1 (5 bases). The CDR3 sequence is 16 residues long. The ends were cut back, 2 bases at V and 5 bases at J, with 18 bases in the middle. The V gene's germline CDR1 is ENHRY and CDR2 SYGVKD. The CDR3 nucleotides are TGTGCCATCAGTGAGGGGGGGAATGTGTGGTTTTATGGCTACACCTTC. This encodes CAISEGGNVWFYGYTF.

At least ten counts were recorded for this clonotype. The rearrangement uses TRBV5-5 and TRBJ2-3, with D uncertain. The CDR3 covers 14 residues. The V gene lost 3 bases and the J gene lost 0 bases, with 8 bases spanning the gap. Germline CDR1 reads SGHKS; CDR2 reads YYEKEE (reference sequence). The DNA for the CDR3 is TGTGCCAGCAGCTATGGGAAAAGCACAGATACGCAGTATTTT. It yields the protein CASSYGKSTDTQYF.

This chain connects TRBV28 to TRBJ1-1; D uncertain. Trimming pared 2 bases from V and 1 base from J, leaving 8 bases between. This CDR3 spans 14 amino acids. The germline V gene has CDR1 MDHEN and CDR2 SYDVKM. In DNA form, the CDR3 reads TGTGCCAGCAGTTTAGGCATCCAGAACACTGAAGCTTTCTTT. It specifies CASSLGIQNTEAFF.

This clonotype was picked up many times. The chain uses TRBV5-1 and TRBJ2-3; D ambiguous. The CDR3 extends over 15 amino acids. Between the trimmed V and J ends, which lost 1 base and 1 base, there was a span of 10 bases. Germline V lookup: CDR1 SGHRS, CDR2 YFSETQ. The CDR3 here is CASSLLGARTDTQYF. For the CDR3, the DNA is TGCGCCAGCAGCTTGCTTGGCGCCCGCACAGATACGCAGTATTTT.

The sample holds many counts of this clonotype. This rearrangement joins TRBV20-1 to TRBJ2-7; TRBD2 is a possible D gene (6 bases). This CDR3 contains 13 residues. Trimming shortened V by 2 bases and J by 7 bases, and 15 bases separated the two germline ends. The germline V gene encodes CDR1 DFQATT and CDR2 SNEGSKA (reference sequence). The DNA for the CDR3 is TGCAGTGCTAGACTTCCGGGGGTGGGGGAGCAGTACTTC. It codes for CSARLPGVGEQYF.